The entry below describes one T cell receptor (beta chain). This clonotype was recorded a few times. The antigen this receptor binds is unknown. No base qualities exist here, and no much larger clone lies one base off it. The data derive from a study of response to subunit inactivated influenza vaccine (dated by TCRdb to about 2018). With respect to the entire study: The study used deep quantitative T cell receptor repertoire profiling to track responses to a trivalent subunit inactivated influenza vaccine. Study-wide conclusions, independent of this receptor: It was suggested by the authors that each seasonal influenza vaccination may recruit only a limited number of new T cells.

V sheds 0 bases and J sheds 2 bases, leaving 11 bases between their ends. The CDR3 starts with the cysteine, ends with the phenylalanine, and has 15 residues. This entry keeps only the CDR3 DNA: 45 bases, framed from base 1. According to the germline V gene (reference sequence), CDR1 reads GTSNPN and CDR2 reads SVGIG. Libraries were constructed by RT-PCR. Reads for this sample came from an Illumina HiSeq 2500. TCRdb handled the public reads itself, with Q25 trimming in fastp and clone calling in MiXCR, and kept productive beta chains. Each CDR3 protein appears once, grouped with its most common genes and DNA. For this sample the table gives more than 500,000 distinct CDR3 sequences, of which approximately 10% were detected only once. The biggest ten clones account for around 10% of the sample. This same sample was also taken into another study, of T cells expressing NK-cell markers. Drawing on the second study: The TCR beta cDNA libraries were made using 5'RACE template switching, a step that added both a universal primer site and unique molecular identifiers. In sorted CD3+CD56+NKG2C+, CD3+CD56+NKG2C- and CD3+CD56-NKG2C+ T-cell subsets from several donors, TCR beta-chain repertoires were profiled. Of the eight sequenced donors, seven were found to be HCMV-seropositive and one was found to be HCMV-seronegative. In several experiments an anti-gammadeltaTCR antibody was added to restrict sorting to alphabetaTCR-expressing T cells. In roughly six donors, the dominant CD3+CD56+NKG2C+ clonotypes ranked among the top 10 CD8+ clonotypes, making up about 1.0-8% of CD8+ T cells. Those dominant clonotypes were again the most abundant among CD3+CD56-NKG2C+ cells in a few donors, at roughly 28.3-60.1%. Whether the expanded NKG2C-expressing T cell clones were specific for HCMV antigens was left unclear. The eight sequenced donors were randomly selected healthy volunteers, three men and five women. To determine HCMV serostatus, a commercial ELISA kit was used to detect HCMV-specific IgG in serum. Peripheral blood mononuclear cells were isolated from blood by Ficoll density gradient centrifugation. For more than 5 donors, unsorted PBMC were also used to sequence bulk peripheral blood T-cell repertoires. Synthesis of cDNA was primed from the TCR beta constant segment and was followed by two consecutive PCR amplification steps. Illumina HiSeq 2000/2500, MiSeq or NextSeq was used to sequence libraries as 2 x 150 bp reads. Reads were demultiplexed and grouped by UMI with MIGEC, and clonotypes were assembled and quantified with MiTCR. Only TCR cDNA sequences supported by at least two reads were kept to exclude erroneous sequences. Downstream repertoire analysis used the tcR package, and clonotypes were matched across fractions by CDR3 nucleotide sequence plus V segment. VDJmatch was used to annotate antigen specificity against VDJdb, with one amino acid substitution in CDR3 allowed.

Sequenced material: PBMCs from blood, taken on the day of vaccination. The sequence came from a man between 45 and 60 years old who received an inactivated influenza vaccine. Donor details come from another sample of the same person, matched by shared clones. The chain is made from TRBV30 and TRBJ1-5, with the D gene uncertain. The nucleotide sequence reads TGTGCCTGGAGTGTACGAGGTTTGGGCAATCAGCCCCAGCATTTT. This yields the protein CAWSVRGLGNQPQHF.